The clone carrying this T cell receptor (beta chain) was observed a single time. Produced via immunoSEQ multiplex PCR; TCRdb's table is partial and in-frame only. Counted here are around 230,000 clones, around 90% occurring once; the ten biggest clones make up around 2.6%. These data come from a study of blood T cell repertoires in COVID-19. The sequence came from a woman between 25 and 40 years old who had recovered from COVID-19. Material: PBMCs or T cells enriched from blood (not recorded which).

In DNA form, the CDR3 reads TGTGCCACCACAGGGACAGCGAACACCGGGGAGCTGTTTTTT. Its protein is CATTGTANTGELFF. The chain links TRBV18 to TRBJ2-2, with 7 bases matching TRBD1. The CDR3 is 14 residues long. Germline CDR1 KGHSH, CDR2 LQKENI. V was pared by 10 bases and J by 0 bases, with 5 bases of the junction left unmatched.